The 32 T cell receptor beta chains in this list originate from one sample, sequenced in a study of CD8+ T cells in alopecia areata. TCR sequencing used cDNA made by reverse transcription of extracted RNA. The protocol was immunoSEQ multiplex PCR, while the TCRdb copy is restricted to in-frame clones and leaves out a portion. The sample yields some 150,000 clones, under 60% seen once. This material consisted of CD8+ T cells sorted from blood, taken at week 0. These receptors were collected from a human donor with alopecia areata.

This chain connects TRBV18 to TRBJ2-7, with a tentative D call TRBD2 (5 bases). From germline, CDR1 is KGHSH and CDR2 LQKENI. The V gene lost 4 bases and the J gene lost 4 bases, with 17 bases spanning the gap. The CDR3 is 15 amino acids. The DNA of the CDR3 is TGTGCCAGCTCACTCGTCACCGAGGGCCCTTACGAGCAGTACTTC. This encodes CASSLVTEGPYEQYF.

This chain links TRBV29-1 with TRBJ1-1; TRBD1 agrees at 7 bases. V trimming: 2 bases; J trimming: 11 bases; junction bases outside the gene matches: 2. The CDR3 spans 10 residues. The germline CDR1 and CDR2 sequences are SQVTM and ANQGSEA. The CDR3 DNA sequence: TGCAGCGTTGAATACAGGGGTGCTTTCTTT. Amino acids: CSVEYRGAFF.

The rearrangement uses TRBV27 and TRBJ2-1; D not resolved. The CDR3 covers 17 residues. Trimming stripped 5 bases from V and 2 bases from J, with 19 bases between. Germline lookup yields CDR1 MNHEY and CDR2 SMNVEV (reference sequence). Here the CDR3 DNA reads TGTGCCAGCAGTCCAACCAATCCAGTTGATCCCTACAATGAGCAGTTCTTC. Encoded protein: CASSPTNPVDPYNEQFF.

CDR3 region: CASSYQGNTEAFF. Written as DNA, the CDR3 is TGTGCCAGCAGTTATCAGGGTAACACTGAAGCTTTCTTT. The rearrangement links TRBV27 to TRBJ1-1; D possibly corresponds to TRBD1 (5 bases). CDR1 MNHEY and CDR2 SMNVEV come from the germline V gene (reference sequence). Between the trimmed V and J ends, which lost 4 bases and 2 bases, there was a span of 8 bases. The CDR3 loop spans 13 amino acids.

The rearrangement links TRBV7-2 to TRBJ1-2; D is uncertain. The V end lost 7 bases, the J end lost 7 bases, and 10 bases lay between the germline ends. Looked up from germline, CDR1 is SGHTA and CDR2 is FQGNSA. The CDR3 sequence is 11 residues long. This CDR3 reads CASNGRAGYTF. CDR3 DNA: TGTGCCAGCAACGGTCGGGCTGGCTACACCTTC. The variable domain in full, completed from reference TRBV7-2 and TRBJ1-2, reads GAGVSQSPSNKVTEKGKDVELRCDPISGHTALYWYRQSLGQGLEFLIYFQGNSAPDKSGLPSDRFSAERTGGSVSTLTIQRTQQEDSAVYLCASNGRAGYTFGSGTRLTVV.

J is TRBJ1-4 and V is TRBV9; D gene unclear. Trimming left V 4 bases short and J 7 bases short, with 17 bases between. Per the germline V gene, CDR1 is SGDLS and CDR2 is YYNGEE. This CDR3 spans 15 amino acids. CDR3 protein: CASSPSVGEGEKLFF. DNA of the CDR3: TGTGCCAGCAGCCCCTCCGTCGGGGAGGGTGAAAAACTGTTTTTT.

V is TRBV29-1 and J is TRBJ1-1; no clear D. The CDR3 length is 11 residues. The V gene lost 5 bases and the J gene lost 6 bases, with 10 bases spanning the gap. The germline V gene encodes CDR1 SQVTM and CDR2 ANQGSEA. The CDR3 loop is CSVYTKSEAFF. CDR3 nucleotides: TGCAGCGTTTATACTAAGTCTGAAGCTTTCTTT.

This clone was seen more than once but under ten times. The chain combines TRBV7-9 with TRBJ1-5; possible D gene TRBD1, 6 bases. V lost 0 bases, J lost 5 bases, and 14 bases lay in between. The CDR3 extends over 16 amino acids. Germline values: CDR1 SEHNR, CDR2 FQNEAQ (reference sequence). In nucleotides, the CDR3 is TGTGCCAGCAGCTTAGCGCGGGGGGGCGCGGATCAGCCCCAGCATTTT. Amino acid sequence: CASSLARGGADQPQHF.

A few counts support this clone. This chain uses TRBV7-2 with TRBJ2-3; 9 bases are a match to TRBD1. The CDR3 is 15 amino acids. Germline V gene sequence: CDR1 SGHTA, CDR2 FQGNSA. The V segment lost 2 bases and the J segment 5 bases; nucleotides outside the gene matches: 5. The CDR3 DNA follows: TGTGCCAGCAGCTTACGGGACAGGGAGATAGATACGCAGTATTTT. Its protein product is CASSLRDREIDTQYF.

In this sample, this clone turned up a few times. The chain employs TRBV19 and TRBJ1-5; D not certain. Looked up from germline, CDR1 is LNHDA and CDR2 is SQIVND (reference sequence). V lost 5 bases and J lost 0, with 5 bases in between. CDR3 length: 13 amino acids. The CDR3 sequence: CASSLNSNQPQHF. The CDR3 bases are TGTGCCAGTAGTCTCAATAGCAATCAGCCCCAGCATTTT.

This clone was found a few times. The chain combines TRBV11-2 with TRBJ2-6; D call uncertain. CDR3 length equals 13 residues. The germline gives CDR1 SGHAT, CDR2 FQNNGV. V lost 5 bases, J lost 5 bases, and 7 bases lay in between. As DNA, the CDR3 is TGTGCCAGCAGCGATCGCCGGGCCAACGTCCTGACTTTC. It yields the protein CASSDRRANVLTF. Together with reference TRBV11-2 and TRBJ2-6, the CDR3 gives the full variable domain: EAGVAQSPRYKIIEKRQSVAFWCNPISGHATLYWYQQILGQGPKLLIQFQNNGVVDDSQLPKDRFSAERLKGVDSTLKIQPAKLEDSAVYLCASSDRRANVLTFGAGSRLTVL.

For this clone: Other DNA sequences in this specimen translate into the identical CDR3. The gene calls are TRBV29-1 and TRBJ2-7; 8 bases fit TRBD1. Germline V gene lookup returns CDR1 SQVTM and CDR2 ANQGSEA. CDR3 length equals 13 residues. The ends lost 4 bases at V and 1 base at J; junction bases unmatched: 3. The DNA of the CDR3 is TGCAGCGTTGGGACAGGGTCTTCCTACGAGCAGTACTTC. Translating it yields CSVGTGSSYEQYF.

The J gene is TRBJ2-5, the V gene TRBV13; 7 bases line up with TRBD1. Germline assignment: CDR1 PRHDT and CDR2 FYEKMQ (reference sequence). The CDR3 extends over 15 amino acids. The junction had 8 bases not matched to a gene; V was cut back by 5 bases and J by 2 bases. CDR3 region: CASSQRQGIQETQYF. CDR3 DNA: TGTGCCAGCAGCCAACGACAGGGAATACAAGAGACCCAGTACTTC.

This sequence joins TRBV30 and TRBJ1-4; TRBD1 agrees at 9 bases. The CDR3 is 14 residues long. Germline loops: CDR1 GTSNPN, CDR2 SVGIG (reference sequence). Trimming removed 8 bases from V and 7 bases from J; junction bases left unmatched: 11. The CDR3 spells CAAIPGTGIEKLFF. The CDR3 nucleotides read TGTGCCGCAATACCCGGGACAGGGATTGAAAAACTGTTTTTT.

This rearrangement joins TRBV30 to TRBJ2-7; D gene uncertain. This CDR3 has 11 residues. Deletions cut 3 bases from V and 7 bases from J, with 10 bases between. Germline V gene data show CDR1 as GTSNPN and CDR2 as SVGIG (reference sequence). CDR3 residues: CAWSPGWEQYF. In nucleotides, the CDR3 is TGTGCCTGGAGCCCAGGTTGGGAGCAGTACTTC.

The chain uses TRBV29-1 and TRBJ1-1; the D is unclear. V was cut by 6 bases and J by 7 bases, with 12 bases left in between. In germline, CDR1 is SQVTM, CDR2 ANQGSEA. CDR3 size: 11 residues. DNA for the CDR3: TGCAGCGTATTTAGGGAAGGTGAAGCTTTCTTT. Translation: CSVFREGEAFF.

The rearrangement joins TRBV6-1 to TRBJ1-1; D unclear. From germline, CDR1 is MNHNS and CDR2 SASEGT. V lost 6 bases to trimming and J lost 1 base, with 9 bases between them. CDR3 length: 13 residues. The CDR3 DNA is TGTGCCAGCAGGGAGCTACGGAACACTGAAGCTTTCTTT. Translated: CASRELRNTEAFF.

There are a few counts of this clone. V is TRBV18 and J is TRBJ2-5; a weak D match, TRBD2 (6 bases). Germline V lookup: CDR1 KGHSH, CDR2 LQKENI. V lost 2 bases, J lost 5 bases, and 15 bases lay in between. There are 15 residues in the CDR3. As DNA, the CDR3 is TGTGCCAGCTCACCAGTAGGAGGCGGGGTGGAGACCCAGTACTTC. Translation gives CASSPVGGGVETQYF. The full variable domain, its missing parts supplied by reference TRBV18 and TRBJ2-5, is NAGVMQNPRHLVRRRGQEARLRCSPMKGHSHVYWYRQLPEEGLKFMVYLQKENIIDESGMPKERFSAEFPKEGPSILRIQQVVRGDSAAYFCASSPVGGGVETQYFGPGTRLLVL.

This clone has just a few counts. The genes are TRBV29-1 and TRBJ1-2; D is unclear. There are 13 residues in the CDR3. The V gene's germline CDR1 is SQVTM and CDR2 ANQGSEA. Between the trimmed V and J ends, which lost 5 bases and 1 base, there was a span of 11 bases. This CDR3 reads CSVIEIDNYGYTF. CDR3 bases: TGCAGCGTTATCGAGATTGATAACTATGGCTACACCTTC.

The chain links TRBV9 to TRBJ2-7; a weak D match, TRBD1 (5 bases). V lost 2 bases and J lost 6, with 9 bases in between. Germline assignment: CDR1 SGDLS and CDR2 YYNGEE. The CDR3 has 12 amino acids. The CDR3 sequence is CASSVQGGEQYF. The CDR3 nucleotides read TGTGCCAGCAGCGTCCAGGGCGGCGAGCAGTACTTC. The whole variable domain, remainder taken from reference TRBV9 and TRBJ2-7, is DSGVTQTPKHLITATGQRVTLRCSPRSGDLSVYWYQQSLDQGLQFLIQYYNGEERAKGNILERFSAQQFPDLHSELNLSSLELGDSALYFCASSVQGGEQYFGPGTRLTVT.

This sequence joins TRBV7-8 and TRBJ2-1, with TRBD1 identical over 9 bases. The CDR3 sequence is 14 residues long. The J segment lost 9 bases and the V segment lost 7 bases, leaving 10 bases of the junction unmatched. CDR1 and CDR2 from the germline V gene are SGHVS and FQNEAQ. The CDR3 region has the DNA TGTGCCAGCATGGGGACAGGGAGTGGAAGTGAGCAGTTCTTC. Residues: CASMGTGSGSEQFF.

The rearrangement links TRBV25-1 to TRBJ2-4; D ambiguous. Per the germline V gene, CDR1 is MGHDK and CDR2 is SYGVNS. V was shortened by 5 bases and J by 8 bases, with 10 bases between the two germline ends. The CDR3 runs 12 residues. CDR3 sequence: CASSFGLDIQYF. The CDR3 nucleotides are TGTGCCAGCAGTTTCGGCTTGGACATTCAGTACTTC.

The chain joins TRBV5-1 to TRBJ2-1; 7 bases match TRBD1. The germline CDR1 and CDR2 sequences are SGHRS and YFSETQ. The length of the CDR3 is 16 residues. J gave up 3 bases and V 5 bases, and 11 bases lay outside the gene matches. CDR3 region: CASSPRLGQDYNEQFF. The CDR3 DNA sequence: TGCGCCAGCAGTCCAAGGCTCGGACAGGACTACAATGAGCAGTTCTTC.

The chain employs TRBV30 and TRBJ1-2; D is unresolved. CDR3 length: 13 residues. Trimming removed 4 bases from V and 0 bases from J, with 9 bases in between. Germline values: CDR1 GTSNPN, CDR2 SVGIG (reference sequence). The CDR3 nucleotides read TGTGCCTGGATCTGGGGTGCTAACTATGGCTACACCTTC. It is translated as CAWIWGANYGYTF.

This clone was counted a single time. The rearrangement joins TRBV13 to TRBJ1-1; TRBD1 agrees at 7 bases. The CDR3 consists of 14 residues. J was trimmed by 6 bases and V by 0 bases; bases with no gene match: 4. CDR1 and CDR2 (germline): PRHDT, FYEKMQ (reference sequence). Written as DNA, the CDR3 is TGTGCCAGCAGCTTAGGGACAGGGAGGTCTGAAGCTTTCTTT. Encoded protein: CASSLGTGRSEAFF.

The rearrangement uses TRBV30 and TRBJ2-1; 10 bases are shared with TRBD2. The germline V gene has CDR1 GTSNPN and CDR2 SVGIG (reference sequence). The CDR3 totals 17 residues. V dropped 3 bases and J dropped 2; count of bases not matched to a gene: 10. The CDR3 bases are TGTGCCTGGAGCTCCCGGCGCCTAGCGGGGGCCTACAATGAGCAGTTCTTC. Protein sequence: CAWSSRRLAGAYNEQFF.

The V gene is TRBV10-3, the J gene TRBJ1-1; the D gene is possibly TRBD1 (6 bases). Per the germline V gene, CDR1 is ENHRY and CDR2 is SYGVKD. The V end lost 8 bases, the J end lost 11 bases, and 21 bases lay between the germline ends. The CDR3 has 13 amino acids. CDR3 region: CAIREGTLTMAFF. CDR3 DNA: TGTGCCATCCGGGAAGGGACATTGACGATGGCTTTCTTT.

The chain joins TRBV4-3 to TRBJ1-4; no reliable D call. V lost 0 bases to trimming and J lost 0 bases, with 5 bases between them. The CDR3 contains 15 residues. In germline, CDR1 is LGHNA, CDR2 YSLEER. CDR3 in amino acids: CASSQDLSTNEKLFF. CDR3 coding DNA: TGCGCCAGCAGCCAAGACCTATCAACTAATGAAAAACTGTTTTTT.

This clone was seen a handful of times. Other DNA variants within this sample encode the same CDR3. The genes are TRBV25-1 and TRBJ2-7; D uncertain. The germline V gene has CDR1 MGHDK and CDR2 SYGVNS. Trimming shortened V by 6 bases and J by 3 bases, and 6 bases separated the two germline ends. The CDR3 covers 11 residues. DNA of the CDR3: TGTGCCAGCAGGGTGGGCTACGAGCAGTACTTC. Translation: CASRVGYEQYF.

J is TRBJ1-6 and V is TRBV5-6; TRBD1 is a possible D gene (5 bases). The CDR3 runs to 14 residues. Germline V gene data show CDR1 as SGHDT and CDR2 as YYEEEE. The ends were cut back, 0 bases at V and 7 bases at J, with 8 bases in the middle. The DNA of the CDR3 is TGTGCCAGCAGCTTGGGGGGGAGGAATTCACCCCTCCACTTT. Translating gives CASSLGGRNSPLHF.

The V and J genes are TRBV5-6 and TRBJ1-5; D uncertain. The CDR3 sequence is 13 residues long. Germline CDR1 and CDR2: SGHDT and YYEEEE. Between the trimmed V and J ends, which lost 0 bases and 2 bases, there was a span of 3 bases. The CDR3 loop reads CASSLAGNQPQHF. For the CDR3, the DNA is TGTGCCAGCAGCTTGGCGGGCAATCAGCCCCAGCATTTT.

The CDR3 coding sequence is TGTGCCAGCAGACACACCGGGGGGGGCGGAAGCTCCTACGAGCAGTACTTC. It yields the protein CASRHTGGGGSSYEQYF. V is TRBV2 and J is TRBJ2-7; 8 bases agree with TRBD2. The germline gives CDR1 SNHLY, CDR2 FYNNEI. V gave up 6 bases and J gave up 0 bases; unmatched junction bases: 13. The CDR3 is made up of 17 amino acids.